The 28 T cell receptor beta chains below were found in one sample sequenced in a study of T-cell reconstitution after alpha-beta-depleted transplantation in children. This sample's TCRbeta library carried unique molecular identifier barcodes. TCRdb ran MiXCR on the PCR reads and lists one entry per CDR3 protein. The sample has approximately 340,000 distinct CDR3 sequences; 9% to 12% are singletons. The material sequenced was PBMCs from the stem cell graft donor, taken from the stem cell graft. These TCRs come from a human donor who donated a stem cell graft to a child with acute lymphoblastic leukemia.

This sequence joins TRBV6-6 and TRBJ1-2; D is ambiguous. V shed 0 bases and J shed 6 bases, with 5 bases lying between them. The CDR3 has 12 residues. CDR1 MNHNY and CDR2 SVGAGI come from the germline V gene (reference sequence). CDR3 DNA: TGTGCCAGCAGTTACTCGAACGATGGCTACACCTTC. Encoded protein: CASSYSNDGYTF.

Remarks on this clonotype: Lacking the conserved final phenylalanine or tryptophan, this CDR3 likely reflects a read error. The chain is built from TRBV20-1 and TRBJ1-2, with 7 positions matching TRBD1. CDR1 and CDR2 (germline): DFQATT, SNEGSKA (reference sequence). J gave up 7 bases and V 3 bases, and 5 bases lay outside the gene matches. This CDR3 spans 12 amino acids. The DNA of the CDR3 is TGCAGTGCTAGCCCGGGACAGCGTGGCTACACCATC. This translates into CSASPGQRGYTI.

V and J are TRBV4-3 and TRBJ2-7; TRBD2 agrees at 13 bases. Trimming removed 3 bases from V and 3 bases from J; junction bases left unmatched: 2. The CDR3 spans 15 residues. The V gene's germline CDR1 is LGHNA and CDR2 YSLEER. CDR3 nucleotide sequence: TGCGCCAGCAGCCAGACTAGCGGGGGGCGCTACGAGCAGTACTTC. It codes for CASSQTSGGRYEQYF.

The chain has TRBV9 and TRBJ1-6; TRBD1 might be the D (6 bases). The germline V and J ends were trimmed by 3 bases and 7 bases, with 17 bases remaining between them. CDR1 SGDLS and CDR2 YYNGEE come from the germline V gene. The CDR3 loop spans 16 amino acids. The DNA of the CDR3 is TGTGCCAGCAGCGCCCTAGGTGGGGGGGCGAATTCACCCCTCCACTTT. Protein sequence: CASSALGGGANSPLHF.

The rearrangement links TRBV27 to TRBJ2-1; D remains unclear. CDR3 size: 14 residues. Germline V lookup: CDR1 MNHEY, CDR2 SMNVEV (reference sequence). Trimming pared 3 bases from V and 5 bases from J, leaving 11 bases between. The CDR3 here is CASSFAVQDNEQFF. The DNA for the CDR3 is TGTGCCAGCAGTTTCGCAGTGCAGGACAATGAGCAGTTCTTC.

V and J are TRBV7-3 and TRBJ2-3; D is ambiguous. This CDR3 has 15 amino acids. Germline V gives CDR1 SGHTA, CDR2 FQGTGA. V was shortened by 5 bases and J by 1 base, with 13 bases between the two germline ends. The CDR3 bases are TGTGCCAGCAGCACCGGCGCAGTGGGCACAGATACGCAGTATTTT. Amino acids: CASSTGAVGTDTQYF.

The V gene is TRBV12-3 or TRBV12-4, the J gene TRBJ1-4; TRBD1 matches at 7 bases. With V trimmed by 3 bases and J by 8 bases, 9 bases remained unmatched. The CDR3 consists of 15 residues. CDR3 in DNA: TGTGCCAGCAGTTTCGGGCCAAGGGGGCGAGAAAAACTGTTTTTT. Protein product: CASSFGPRGREKLFF.

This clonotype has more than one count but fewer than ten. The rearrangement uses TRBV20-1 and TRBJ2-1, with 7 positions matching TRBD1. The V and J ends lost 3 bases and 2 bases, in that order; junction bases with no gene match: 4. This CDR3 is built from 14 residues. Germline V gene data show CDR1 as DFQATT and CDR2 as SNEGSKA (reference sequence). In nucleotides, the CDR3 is TGCAGTGCTAGTCGACAGGGCGCCTACAATGAGCAGTTCTTC. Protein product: CSASRQGAYNEQFF.

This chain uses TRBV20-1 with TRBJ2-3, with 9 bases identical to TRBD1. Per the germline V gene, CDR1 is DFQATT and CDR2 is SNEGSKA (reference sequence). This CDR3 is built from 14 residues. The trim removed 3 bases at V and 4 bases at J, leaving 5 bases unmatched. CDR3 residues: CSARRQGGPDTQYF. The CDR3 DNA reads TGCAGTGCTAGGCGACAGGGGGGCCCAGATACGCAGTATTTT.

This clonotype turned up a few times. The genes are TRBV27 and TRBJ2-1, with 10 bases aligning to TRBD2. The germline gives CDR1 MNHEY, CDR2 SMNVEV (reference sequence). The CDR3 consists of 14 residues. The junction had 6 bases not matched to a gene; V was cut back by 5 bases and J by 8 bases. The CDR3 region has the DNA TGTGCCAGCAGTCGAGCGGGAGGGAAAGATGAGCAGTTCTTC. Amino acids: CASSRAGGKDEQFF.

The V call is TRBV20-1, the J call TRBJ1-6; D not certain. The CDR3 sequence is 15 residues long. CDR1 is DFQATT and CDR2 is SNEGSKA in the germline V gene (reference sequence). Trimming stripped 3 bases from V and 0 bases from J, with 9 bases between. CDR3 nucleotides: TGCAGTGCTAGCGAGGGAAGCTCCTATAATTCACCCCTCCACTTT. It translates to CSASEGSSYNSPLHF.

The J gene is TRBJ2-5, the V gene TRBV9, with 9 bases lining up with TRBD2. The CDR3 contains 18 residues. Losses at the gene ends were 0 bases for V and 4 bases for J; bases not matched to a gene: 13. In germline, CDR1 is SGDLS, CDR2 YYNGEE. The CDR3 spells CASSVGPSAGGRGETQYF. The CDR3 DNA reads TGTGCCAGCAGCGTAGGCCCATCGGCGGGAGGGCGGGGAGAGACCCAGTACTTC.

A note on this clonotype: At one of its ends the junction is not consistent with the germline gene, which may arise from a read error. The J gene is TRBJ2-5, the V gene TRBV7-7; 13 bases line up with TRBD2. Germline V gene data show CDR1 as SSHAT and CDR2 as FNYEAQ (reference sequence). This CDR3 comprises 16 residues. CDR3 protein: CASSTGLAGVRETQYF. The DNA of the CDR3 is TGTGCTAGCAGTACTGGACTAGCGGGAGTCCGAGAGACCCAGTACTTC.

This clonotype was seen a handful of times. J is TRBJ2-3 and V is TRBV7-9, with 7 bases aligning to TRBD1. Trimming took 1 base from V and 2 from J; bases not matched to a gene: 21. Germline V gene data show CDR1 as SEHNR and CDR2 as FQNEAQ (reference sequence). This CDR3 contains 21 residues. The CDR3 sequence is CASSLVGLRGSRHSITDTQYF. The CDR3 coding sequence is TGTGCCAGCAGCTTAGTTGGTCTCAGGGGGTCCCGCCACTCAATCACAGATACGCAGTATTTT.

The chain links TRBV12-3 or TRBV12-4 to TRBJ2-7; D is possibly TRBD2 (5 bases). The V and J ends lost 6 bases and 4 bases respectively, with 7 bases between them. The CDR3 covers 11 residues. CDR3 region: CASRREYEQYF. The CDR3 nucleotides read TGTGCCAGCAGGAGGGAGTACGAGCAGTACTTC.

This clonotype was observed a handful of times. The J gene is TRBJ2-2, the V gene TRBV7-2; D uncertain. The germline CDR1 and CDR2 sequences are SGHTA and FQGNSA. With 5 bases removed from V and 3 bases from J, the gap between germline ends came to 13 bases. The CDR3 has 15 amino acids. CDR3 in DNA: TGTGCCAGCAGCCTTGACAAGAGACACACCGGGGAGCTGTTTTTT. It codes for CASSLDKRHTGELFF.

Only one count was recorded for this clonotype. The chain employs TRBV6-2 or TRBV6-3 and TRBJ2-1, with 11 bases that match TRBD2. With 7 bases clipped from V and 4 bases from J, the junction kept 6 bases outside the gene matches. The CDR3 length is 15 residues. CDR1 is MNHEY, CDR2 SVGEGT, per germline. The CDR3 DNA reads TGTGCCAGCACATTCGGGACTAGCGGATACAATGAGCAGTTCTTC. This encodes CASTFGTSGYNEQFF.

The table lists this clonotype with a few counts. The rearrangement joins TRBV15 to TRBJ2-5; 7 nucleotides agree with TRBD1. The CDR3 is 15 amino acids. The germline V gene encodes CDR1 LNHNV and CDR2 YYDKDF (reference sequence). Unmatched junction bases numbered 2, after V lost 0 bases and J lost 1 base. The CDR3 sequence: CATSRDPGGQETQYF. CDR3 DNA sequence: TGTGCCACCAGCAGAGATCCAGGGGGCCAAGAGACCCAGTACTTC. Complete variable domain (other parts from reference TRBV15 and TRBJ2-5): DAMVIQNPRYQVTQFGKPVTLSCSQTLNHNVMYWYQQKSSQAPKLLFHYYDKDFNNEADTPDNFQSRRPNTSFCFLDIRSPGLGDTAMYLCATSRDPGGQETQYFGPGTRLLVL.

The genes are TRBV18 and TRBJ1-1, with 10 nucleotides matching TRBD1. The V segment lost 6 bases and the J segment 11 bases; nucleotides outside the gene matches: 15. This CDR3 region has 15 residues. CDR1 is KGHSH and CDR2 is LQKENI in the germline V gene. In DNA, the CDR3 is TGTGCCAGCTCCCAAAAGGGGGGACAGGGGACGATGGCTTTCTTT. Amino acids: CASSQKGGQGTMAFF.

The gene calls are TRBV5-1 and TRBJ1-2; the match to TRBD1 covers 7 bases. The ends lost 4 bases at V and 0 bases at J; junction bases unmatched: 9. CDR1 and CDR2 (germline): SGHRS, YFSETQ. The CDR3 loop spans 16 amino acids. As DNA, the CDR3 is TGCGCCAGCAGCAACCGGGGACAGCGGGCTAACTATGGCTACACCTTC. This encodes CASSNRGQRANYGYTF.

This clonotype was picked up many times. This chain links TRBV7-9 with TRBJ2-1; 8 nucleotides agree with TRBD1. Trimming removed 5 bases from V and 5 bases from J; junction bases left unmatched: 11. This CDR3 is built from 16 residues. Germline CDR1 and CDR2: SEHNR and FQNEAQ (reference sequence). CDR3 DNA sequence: TGTGCCAGCAGCAACAGACAGGGGTCGATAAACAATGAGCAGTTCTTC. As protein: CASSNRQGSINNEQFF.

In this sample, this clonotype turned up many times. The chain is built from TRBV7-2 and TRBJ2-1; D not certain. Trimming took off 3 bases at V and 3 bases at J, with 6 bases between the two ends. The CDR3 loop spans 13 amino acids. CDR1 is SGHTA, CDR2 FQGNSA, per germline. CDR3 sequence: CASSLSGYNEQFF. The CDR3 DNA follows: TGTGCCAGCAGCTTGTCAGGCTACAATGAGCAGTTCTTC.

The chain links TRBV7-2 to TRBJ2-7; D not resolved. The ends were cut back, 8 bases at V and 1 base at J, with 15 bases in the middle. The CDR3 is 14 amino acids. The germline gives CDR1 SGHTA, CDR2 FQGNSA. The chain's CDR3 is CASRGPARSYEQYF. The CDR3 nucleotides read TGTGCCAGCCGAGGACCCGCCCGTTCCTACGAGCAGTACTTC.

This CDR3 is CASSLQSGSSDTQYF. The CDR3 bases are TGTGCCAGCAGCTTACAAAGCGGGAGTTCAGATACGCAGTATTTT. The chain recombines TRBV7-2 with TRBJ2-3; 8 bases align to TRBD2. V lost 2 bases and J lost 4; bases outside the gene matches: 5. CDR1 is SGHTA, CDR2 FQGNSA, per germline. The CDR3 spans 15 residues.

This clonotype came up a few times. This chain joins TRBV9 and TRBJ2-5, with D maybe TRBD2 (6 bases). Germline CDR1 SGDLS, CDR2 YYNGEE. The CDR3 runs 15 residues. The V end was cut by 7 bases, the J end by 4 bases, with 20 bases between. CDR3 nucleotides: TGTGCCAGCGGACTCCTGGGGGGAGAAGGAGAGACCCAGTACTTC. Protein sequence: CASGLLGGEGETQYF.

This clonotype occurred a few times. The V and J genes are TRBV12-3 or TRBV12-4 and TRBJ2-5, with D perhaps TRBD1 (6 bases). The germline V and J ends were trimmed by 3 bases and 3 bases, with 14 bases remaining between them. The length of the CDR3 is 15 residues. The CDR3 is CASSFGGQRKETQYF. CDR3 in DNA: TGTGCCAGCAGTTTTGGGGGACAAAGGAAAGAGACCCAGTACTTC.

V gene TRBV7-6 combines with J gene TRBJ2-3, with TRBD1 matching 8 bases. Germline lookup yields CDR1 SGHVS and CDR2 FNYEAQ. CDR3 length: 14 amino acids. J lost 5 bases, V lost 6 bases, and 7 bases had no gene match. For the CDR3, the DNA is TGTGCCAGCAGACCGGACAGGGACGGAGATACGCAGTATTTT. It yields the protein CASRPDRDGDTQYF.

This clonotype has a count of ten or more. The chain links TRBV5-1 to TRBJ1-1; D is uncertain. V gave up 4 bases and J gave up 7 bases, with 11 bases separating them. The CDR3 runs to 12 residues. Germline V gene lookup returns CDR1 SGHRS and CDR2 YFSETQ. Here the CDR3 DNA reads TGCGCCAGCAGCGATGGACCCGGTGAAGCTTTCTTT. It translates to CASSDGPGEAFF.